The clone carrying this TCR beta chain was seen only once. Its antigen is not known. This CDR3 comprises 17 residues. V was clipped by 4 bases and J by 0 bases, with 14 bases between them. Germline V gene sequence: CDR1 SGHNT, CDR2 YYREEE (reference sequence). The collection from each donor was one heparinised blood draw averaging roughly 110 mL. Of the isolated RNA, all was reverse transcribed, and so the sequenced material was expressed TCRB transcripts. Assay used: immunoSEQ multiplex PCR; TCRdb lists only in-frame clones, some missing. Of about 650,000 clones listed, roughly 12% are singletons. This entry comes from a study of beta chain features in type 1 diabetes. Whole-study results and caveats: Moderate yet significant TCRB CDR3 shortening was seen in Type 1 diabetes patients in all four CD4+ subsets.

The chain is built from TRBV5-4 and TRBJ1-6; D perhaps matches TRBD1 (6 bases). Sequencing input: naive CD4+ T cells from blood. The receptor was isolated from a man in his thirties or forties with type 1 diabetes. For the CDR3, the DNA is TGTGCCAGCAGCGGAGCACAGGGCAGCTCCTATAATTCACCCCTCCACTTT. Translated, it gives CASSGAQGSSYNSPLHF.